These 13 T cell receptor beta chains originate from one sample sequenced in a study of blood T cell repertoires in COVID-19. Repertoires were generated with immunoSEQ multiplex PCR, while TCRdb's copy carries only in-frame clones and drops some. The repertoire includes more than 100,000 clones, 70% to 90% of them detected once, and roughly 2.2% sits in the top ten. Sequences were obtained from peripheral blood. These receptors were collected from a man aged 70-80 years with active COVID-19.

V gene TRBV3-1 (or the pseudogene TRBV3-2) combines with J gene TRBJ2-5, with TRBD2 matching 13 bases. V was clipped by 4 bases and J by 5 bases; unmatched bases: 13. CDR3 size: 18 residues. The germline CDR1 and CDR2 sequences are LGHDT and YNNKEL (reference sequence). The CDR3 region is CASSPGLAGAKMVETQYF. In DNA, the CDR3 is TGTGCCAGCAGCCCTGGACTAGCGGGAGCAAAGATGGTGGAGACCCAGTACTTC.

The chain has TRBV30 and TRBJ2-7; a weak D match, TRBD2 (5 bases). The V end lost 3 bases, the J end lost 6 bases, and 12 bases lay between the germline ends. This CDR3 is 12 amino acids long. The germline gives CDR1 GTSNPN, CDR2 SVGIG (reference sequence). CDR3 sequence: CAWSHGVGEQYF. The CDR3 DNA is TGTGCCTGGAGCCACGGGGTCGGCGAGCAGTACTTC.

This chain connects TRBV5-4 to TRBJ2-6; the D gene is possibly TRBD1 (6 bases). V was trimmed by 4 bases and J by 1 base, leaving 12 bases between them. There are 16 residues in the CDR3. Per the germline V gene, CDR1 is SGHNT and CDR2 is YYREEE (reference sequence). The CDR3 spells CASSIGQTSGANVLTF. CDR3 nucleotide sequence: TGTGCCAGCAGCATCGGACAGACGTCTGGGGCCAACGTCCTGACTTTC.

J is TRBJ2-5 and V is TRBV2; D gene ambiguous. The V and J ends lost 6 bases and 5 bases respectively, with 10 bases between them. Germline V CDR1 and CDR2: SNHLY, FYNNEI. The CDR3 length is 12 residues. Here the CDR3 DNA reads TGTGCCAGCAGGAGGTCAGCGGAGACCCAGTACTTC. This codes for CASRRSAETQYF.

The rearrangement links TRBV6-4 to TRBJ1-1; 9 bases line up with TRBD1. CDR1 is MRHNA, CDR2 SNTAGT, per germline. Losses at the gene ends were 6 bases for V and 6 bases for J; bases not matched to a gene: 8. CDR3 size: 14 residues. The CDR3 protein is CASRTGTGSPEAFF. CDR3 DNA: TGTGCCAGCAGAACCGGGACAGGGAGCCCTGAAGCTTTCTTT.

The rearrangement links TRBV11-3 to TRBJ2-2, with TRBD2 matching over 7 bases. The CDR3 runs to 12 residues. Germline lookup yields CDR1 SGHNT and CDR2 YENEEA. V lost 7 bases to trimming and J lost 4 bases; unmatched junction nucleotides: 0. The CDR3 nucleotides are TGTGCCAGCACGGGGGGCACCGGGGAGCTGTTTTTT. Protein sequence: CASTGGTGELFF.

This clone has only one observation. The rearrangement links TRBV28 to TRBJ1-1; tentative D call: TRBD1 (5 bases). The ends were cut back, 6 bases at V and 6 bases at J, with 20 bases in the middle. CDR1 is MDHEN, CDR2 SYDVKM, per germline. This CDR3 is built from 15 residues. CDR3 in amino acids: CASSRSGSRGAEAFF. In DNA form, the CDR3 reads TGTGCCAGCAGCCGTTCGGGCTCAAGGGGCGCTGAAGCTTTCTTT.

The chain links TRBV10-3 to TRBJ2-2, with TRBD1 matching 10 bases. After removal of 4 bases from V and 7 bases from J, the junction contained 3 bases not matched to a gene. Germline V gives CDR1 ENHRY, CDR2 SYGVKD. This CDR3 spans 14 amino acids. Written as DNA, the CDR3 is TGTGCCATCAGTGGACAGGGGGCCCACGGGGAGCTGTTTTTT. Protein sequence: CAISGQGAHGELFF.

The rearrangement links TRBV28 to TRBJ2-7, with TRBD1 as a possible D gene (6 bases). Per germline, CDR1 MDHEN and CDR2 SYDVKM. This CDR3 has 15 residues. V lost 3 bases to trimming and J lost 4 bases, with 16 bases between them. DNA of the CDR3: TGTGCCAGCAGTTTGGTAACAGGGTTAACGTACGAGCAGTACTTC. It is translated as CASSLVTGLTYEQYF.

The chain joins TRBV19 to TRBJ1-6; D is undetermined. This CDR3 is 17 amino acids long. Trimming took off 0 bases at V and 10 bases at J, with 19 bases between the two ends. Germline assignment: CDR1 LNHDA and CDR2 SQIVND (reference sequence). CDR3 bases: TGTGCCAGTAGTATAGATCTCGCTCCGGGAAATGAATCACCCCTCCACTTT. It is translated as CASSIDLAPGNESPLHF.

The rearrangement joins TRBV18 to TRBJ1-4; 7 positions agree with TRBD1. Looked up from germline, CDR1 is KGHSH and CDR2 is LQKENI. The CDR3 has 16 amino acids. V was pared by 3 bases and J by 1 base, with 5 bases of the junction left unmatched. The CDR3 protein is CASSPKGAGTNEKLFF. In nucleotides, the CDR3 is TGTGCCAGCTCACCCAAGGGGGCTGGAACTAATGAAAAACTGTTTTTT.

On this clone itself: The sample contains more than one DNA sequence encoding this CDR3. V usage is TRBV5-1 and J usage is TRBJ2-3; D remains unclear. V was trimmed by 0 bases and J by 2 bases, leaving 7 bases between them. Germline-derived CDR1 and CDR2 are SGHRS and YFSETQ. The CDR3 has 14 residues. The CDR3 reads CASSLDSSTDTQYF. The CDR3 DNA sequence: TGCGCCAGCAGCTTGGACTCCTCCACAGATACGCAGTATTTT.

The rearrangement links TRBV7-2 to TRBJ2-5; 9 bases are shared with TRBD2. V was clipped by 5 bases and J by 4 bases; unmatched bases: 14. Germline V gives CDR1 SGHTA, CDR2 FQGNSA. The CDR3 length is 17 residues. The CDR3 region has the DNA TGTGCCAGCAGCATTCAGGCGGGAGCGGGAGGCGGAGAGACCCAGTACTTC. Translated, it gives CASSIQAGAGGGETQYF.